The entry below gives a single TCR beta chain sequence along with its context. V shed 2 bases, J shed 3 bases, and the junction held 7 bases outside the gene matches. CDR1 is GTSNPN and CDR2 is SVGIG in the germline V gene (reference sequence). The CDR3 is 14 amino acids. The data were taken from a study of blood T cell repertoires in COVID-19. The data were produced by immunoSEQ multiplex PCR, yet TCRdb's version contains in-frame clones alone and is incomplete. In the table there are around 300,000 clones, approximately 86% of which are singletons. This TCR derives from an older woman with COVID-19, enrolled during active disease. The specimen was peripheral blood. The rearrangement links TRBV30 to TRBJ2-7; TRBD2 matches 7 bases. This CDR3 is CAWSSRGSLYEQYF. CDR3 nucleotides: TGTGCCTGGAGTTCGCGGGGGTCGCTCTACGAGCAGTACTTC.